The clone carrying this TCR beta chain was observed a handful of times. The antigen is unknown. The authors incorporated unique molecular identifiers into the TCR beta cDNA libraries. Each sample of roughly 0.85 to 11 million input T cells yielded approximately 500,000 cDNA molecules, so each molecule approximated one T cell. TCRdb recomputed calls from the PCR reads with MiXCR, one row per CDR3 protein. Here the sample spans roughly 620,000 distinct CDR3 sequences, about 44% being singletons. Germline loops: CDR1 SGHRS, CDR2 YFSETQ. V shed 1 base, J shed 10 bases, and the junction held 7 bases outside the gene matches. CDR3 length: 15 amino acids. This record belongs to a study of post-analysis software for immune sequencing data. Study results and limitations: Five TRBV segments were significantly more frequent in patients than in controls. TRBV5-6, TRBV5-1 and TRBV20-1 were among these segments. Clustering by F measure revealed strong co-clustering among samples prepared together in one batch. Relative to controls, patients with multiple sclerosis showed significantly lower normalized Chao1 diversity.

This clonotype was sampled from a girl aged 10 to 17 with multiple sclerosis. Sequencing was done on a sample of blood. This sequence joins TRBV5-1 and TRBJ1-6; 8 positions match TRBD1. CDR3 region: CASSLSGTGISPLHF. Written as DNA, the CDR3 is TGCGCCAGCAGCTTGAGTGGGACAGGAATCTCACCCCTCCACTTT.